A selection of T cell receptor beta chains follows, all from one sample in a study of a mutant IDH1 vaccine in newly diagnosed glioma. These receptors have no known antigen. Profiled with immunoSEQ multiplex PCR; TCRdb holds only in-frame clones, not every one. The sample includes about 81,000 clones, approximately 85% of them seen just once. The sequencing here drew on PBMCs, taken from a glioma patient whose treatment included an IDH1 peptide vaccine. These TCRs come from a man aged 25 to 40 with glioma. Some clones in this sample may be carry-over from other donors' samples. Both conserved end residues are part of each CDR3. Each record gives: J gene, V gene, clone size, D gene, CDR3 DNA, CDR3 protein. D genes are given only for firm matches. A clone size is listed for some rows: how often the clone was seen (once, few, many), or a class if it is expanded.

J gene: TRBJ1-2
V gene: TRBV7-9
clone size: .
D gene: .
CDR3 DNA: TGTGCCAGCAGCTCCGAACTGGGGGGTACCGGTGGCTACACCTTC
CDR3 protein: CASSSELGGTGGYTF

J gene: TRBJ1-2
V gene: TRBV27
clone size: .
D gene: .
CDR3 DNA: TGTGCCAGCAGTCAACAGGCGGGATATGGCTACACCTTC
CDR3 protein: CASSQQAGYGYTF

J gene: TRBJ2-2
V gene: TRBV27
clone size: .
D gene: .
CDR3 DNA: TGTGCCAGCAGTTCCGGGACTCCAACCGGGGAGCTGTTTTTT
CDR3 protein: CASSSGTPTGELFF

J gene: TRBJ1-3
V gene: TRBV6-5
clone size: .
D gene: .
CDR3 DNA: TGTGCCAGCACCCCAGGGGCCTCTGGAAACACCATATATTTT
CDR3 protein: CASTPGASGNTIYF

J gene: TRBJ1-6
V gene: TRBV5-1
clone size: .
D gene: TRBD1
CDR3 DNA: TGCGCCAGCAGCTTGGGACAGGGGAGTTCACCCCTCCACTTT
CDR3 protein: CASSLGQGSSPLHF

J gene: TRBJ2-7
V gene: TRBV6-7
clone size: .
D gene: .
CDR3 DNA: TGTGCCGCTTACAGGGACTCCTACGAGCAGTACTTC
CDR3 protein: CAAYRDSYEQYF

J gene: TRBJ2-5
V gene: TRBV5-5
clone size: .
D gene: TRBD1
CDR3 DNA: TGTGCCAGCAGCCAGACAGGGTCGCAAGAGACCCAGTACTTC
CDR3 protein: CASSQTGSQETQYF

J gene: TRBJ2-5
V gene: TRBV7-2
clone size: .
D gene: TRBD2
CDR3 DNA: TGTGCCAGCAGCTCGGCTTCTTACGAGCCTAGCGGGGGGGCTCAGACCCAGTACTTC
CDR3 protein: CASSSASYEPSGGAQTQYF

J gene: TRBJ1-1
V gene: TRBV28
clone size: .
D gene: .
CDR3 DNA: TGTGCCAGCAGTGGGAGACAGGTCGGGGGCACTGAAGCTTTCTTT
CDR3 protein: CASSGRQVGGTEAFF

J gene: TRBJ1-6
V gene: TRBV25-1
clone size: few
D gene: .
CDR3 DNA: TGTGCCAGCAGTGAATTCGGTTCCTATAATTCACCCCTCCACTTT
CDR3 protein: CASSEFGSYNSPLHF

J gene: TRBJ2-3
V gene: TRBV11-2
clone size: .
D gene: .
CDR3 DNA: TGTGCCAGCAGCCCCTCCTGGGGGCGGGGGAACACAGATACGCAGTATTTT
CDR3 protein: CASSPSWGRGNTDTQYF

J gene: TRBJ1-2
V gene: TRBV28
clone size: .
D gene: .
CDR3 DNA: TGTGCCAGCAGAGGGGACGGTGTAGGCTATGGCTACACCTTC
CDR3 protein: CASRGDGVGYGYTF

J gene: TRBJ2-1
V gene: TRBV6-5
clone size: .
D gene: .
CDR3 DNA: TGTGCCAGCAGTTCCTGGGACACCGAGCAGTTCTTC
CDR3 protein: CASSSWDTEQFF

J gene: TRBJ2-7
V gene: TRBV7-2
clone size: .
D gene: .
CDR3 DNA: TGTGCCAGCAGCCGCCCGTCGGGCGAGCAGTACTTC
CDR3 protein: CASSRPSGEQYF

J gene: TRBJ1-6
V gene: TRBV30
clone size: .
D gene: .
CDR3 DNA: TGTGCCTGGGAGGTGGGTTCACCCCTCCACTTT
CDR3 protein: CAWEVGSPLHF

J gene: TRBJ1-1
V gene: TRBV28
clone size: .
D gene: TRBD1
CDR3 DNA: TGTGCCAGCATGTCCGGGACAGGGGGGACTGAAGCTTTCTTT
CDR3 protein: CASMSGTGGTEAFF

J gene: TRBJ1-6
V gene: TRBV4-1
clone size: .
D gene: TRBD1
CDR3 DNA: TGCGCCAGCAGCCAACCGGGACAGGGGAATTCACCCCTCCACTTT
CDR3 protein: CASSQPGQGNSPLHF

J gene: TRBJ2-1
V gene: TRBV10-1
clone size: .
D gene: TRBD2
CDR3 DNA: TGCGCCAGCAGTGGGGGACTAGCGGGGCACAATGAGCAGTTCTTC
CDR3 protein: CASSGGLAGHNEQFF

J gene: TRBJ1-5
V gene: TRBV7-9
clone size: .
D gene: TRBD1
CDR3 DNA: TGTGCCAGCAGCTCCTACCAGGGGGACGGCAATCAGCCCCAGCATTTT
CDR3 protein: CASSSYQGDGNQPQHF

J gene: TRBJ1-6
V gene: TRBV5-1
clone size: once
D gene: .
CDR3 DNA: TGCGCCAGCAGCTTGGACAGGTATAATTCACCCCTCCACTTT
CDR3 protein: CASSLDRYNSPLHF

J gene: TRBJ1-1
V gene: TRBV6-5
clone size: .
D gene: .
CDR3 DNA: TGTGCCAGCAGTTACTCCCAGGAACACCGAGCTTTCTTT
CDR3 protein: CASSYSQEHRAFF

J gene: TRBJ1-4
V gene: TRBV28
clone size: .
D gene: .
CDR3 DNA: TGTGCCACCTCTACCCAGGAAAAACTGTTTTTT
CDR3 protein: CATSTQEKLFF

J gene: TRBJ2-7
V gene: TRBV28
clone size: .
D gene: .
CDR3 DNA: TGTGCCACCGAGGGGGGCCGGGAGCAGTACTTC
CDR3 protein: CATEGGREQYF

J gene: TRBJ1-2
V gene: TRBV5-1
clone size: .
D gene: TRBD1
CDR3 DNA: TGCGCCAGCAGTTCAGGGGGGCTTTATGGCTACACCTTC
CDR3 protein: CASSSGGLYGYTF

J gene: TRBJ1-1
V gene: TRBV5-1
clone size: few
D gene: .
CDR3 DNA: TGCGCCAGCAGCCAAGTACCGGGCCCCCGTTCCGAGGCTTTCTTT
CDR3 protein: CASSQVPGPRSEAFF

J gene: TRBJ2-1
V gene: TRBV7-3
clone size: .
D gene: TRBD2
CDR3 DNA: TGTGCCAGCAGCTCTACGGGACTAACTTACAATGAGCAGTTCTTC
CDR3 protein: CASSSTGLTYNEQFF

J gene: TRBJ1-1
V gene: TRBV5-6
clone size: once
D gene: .
CDR3 DNA: TGTGCCAGCAGCTACGATCTCGGAGGGATGGGCACTGAAGCTTTCTTT
CDR3 protein: CASSYDLGGMGTEAFF

J gene: TRBJ2-5
V gene: TRBV13
clone size: .
D gene: TRBD1
CDR3 DNA: TGTGCCAGCAGCCCGGACAGGGGTCGAGGAACAGAAGAGACCCAGTACTTC
CDR3 protein: CASSPDRGRGTEETQYF

J gene: TRBJ2-7
V gene: TRBV18
clone size: .
D gene: TRBD2
CDR3 DNA: TGTGCCAGCTCACCAGTAACTAGCGGGGGTGACGAGCAGTACTTC
CDR3 protein: CASSPVTSGGDEQYF

J gene: TRBJ2-2
V gene: TRBV6-5
clone size: .
D gene: TRBD1
CDR3 DNA: TGTGCCAGCAGTATCGGGACAGGGGGCACCGGGGAGCTGTTTTTT
CDR3 protein: CASSIGTGGTGELFF

J gene: TRBJ1-2
V gene: TRBV6-5
clone size: .
D gene: TRBD1
CDR3 DNA: TGTGCCAGCAGTACTAGGACAGGAGCCTATGGCTACACCTTC
CDR3 protein: CASSTRTGAYGYTF

J gene: TRBJ2-1
V gene: TRBV7-3
clone size: .
D gene: .
CDR3 DNA: TGTGCCAGCAGCTTATCGACGAGCTCCTACAATGAGCAGTTCTTC
CDR3 protein: CASSLSTSSYNEQFF

J gene: TRBJ1-3
V gene: TRBV5-4
clone size: .
D gene: .
CDR3 DNA: TGTGCCAGCAGCTCTCGGGGTGGAAACACCATATATTTT
CDR3 protein: CASSSRGGNTIYF

J gene: TRBJ2-1
V gene: TRBV2
clone size: few
D gene: .
CDR3 DNA: TGTGCCAGCATGAGAGGGCTGTACAATGAGCAGTTCTTC
CDR3 protein: CASMRGLYNEQFF

J gene: TRBJ1-3
V gene: TRBV28
clone size: .
D gene: .
CDR3 DNA: TGTGCCAGCAGTATAACCACCACCGGAAACACCATATATTTT
CDR3 protein: CASSITTTGNTIYF

J gene: TRBJ2-3
V gene: TRBV5-4
clone size: once
D gene: .
CDR3 DNA: TGTGCCAGCAGCTACTATCAAGATACGCAGTATTTT
CDR3 protein: CASSYYQDTQYF

J gene: TRBJ1-6
V gene: TRBV6-6
clone size: .
D gene: .
CDR3 DNA: TGTGCCAGCAGTTACGGGGCCGGGCAGGGTTCACCCCTCCACTTT
CDR3 protein: CASSYGAGQGSPLHF

J gene: TRBJ2-5
V gene: TRBV28
clone size: few
D gene: TRBD2
CDR3 DNA: TGTGCCAGCAGTCCCTTATTAGCGGGAGGGTCGGAGACCCAGTACTTC
CDR3 protein: CASSPLLAGGSETQYF

J gene: TRBJ1-2
V gene: TRBV30
clone size: .
D gene: .
CDR3 DNA: TGTGCCTGGAGTGTACTCGGGGTCAACTATGGCTACACCTTC
CDR3 protein: CAWSVLGVNYGYTF

J gene: TRBJ2-3
V gene: TRBV18
clone size: once
D gene: .
CDR3 DNA: TGTGCCAGCTCACCACTAAGAGGGATCGGAGATACGCAGTATTTT
CDR3 protein: CASSPLRGIGDTQYF

J gene: TRBJ1-1
V gene: TRBV28
clone size: .
D gene: .
CDR3 DNA: TGTGCCAGCAGTTTACTCCCCCGTCCGGCTTTCTTT
CDR3 protein: CASSLLPRPAFF

J gene: TRBJ1-1
V gene: TRBV19
clone size: few
D gene: .
CDR3 DNA: TGTGCCAGCACCCGCCCACTCAATGCTACTGAAGCTTTCTTT
CDR3 protein: CASTRPLNATEAFF

J gene: TRBJ1-1
V gene: TRBV10-2
clone size: few
D gene: .
CDR3 DNA: TGCGCCAGCAGTGTGGGGACAAAGCCCACTGAAGCTTTCTTT
CDR3 protein: CASSVGTKPTEAFF

J gene: TRBJ2-1
V gene: TRBV2
clone size: .
D gene: .
CDR3 DNA: TGTGCCAGCAACCAAAGAAGTCGACAAGAGCAGTTCTTC
CDR3 protein: CASNQRSRQEQFF

J gene: TRBJ2-1
V gene: TRBV6-1
clone size: .
D gene: .
CDR3 DNA: TGTGCCAGCAGTGAGGGAAGCGGGCTTCGACGGAACAATGAGCAGTTCTTC
CDR3 protein: CASSEGSGLRRNNEQFF

J gene: TRBJ2-3
V gene: TRBV29-1
clone size: .
D gene: .
CDR3 DNA: TGCAGCGCTGTGGGGGGCGGAGGAGATACGCAGTATTTT
CDR3 protein: CSAVGGGGDTQYF

J gene: TRBJ2-3
V gene: TRBV7-2
clone size: .
D gene: TRBD2
CDR3 DNA: TGTGCTAGCAGCTTATGGCTAGCGGGGGTCACAGATACGCAGTATTTT
CDR3 protein: CASSLWLAGVTDTQYF

J gene: TRBJ2-7
V gene: TRBV11-2
clone size: .
D gene: .
CDR3 DNA: TGTGCCAGCAGCTCGAAACTGGACGCCTACGAGCAGTACTTC
CDR3 protein: CASSSKLDAYEQYF

J gene: TRBJ1-2
V gene: TRBV28
clone size: .
D gene: TRBD1
CDR3 DNA: TGTGCCAGCAGGGGGACAGGGGGCAGAGGCTACACCTTC
CDR3 protein: CASRGTGGRGYTF

J gene: TRBJ1-1
V gene: TRBV30
clone size: .
D gene: TRBD1
CDR3 DNA: TGTGCCTGGAGTATACGACAGGGAGAGGCTTTCTTT
CDR3 protein: CAWSIRQGEAFF